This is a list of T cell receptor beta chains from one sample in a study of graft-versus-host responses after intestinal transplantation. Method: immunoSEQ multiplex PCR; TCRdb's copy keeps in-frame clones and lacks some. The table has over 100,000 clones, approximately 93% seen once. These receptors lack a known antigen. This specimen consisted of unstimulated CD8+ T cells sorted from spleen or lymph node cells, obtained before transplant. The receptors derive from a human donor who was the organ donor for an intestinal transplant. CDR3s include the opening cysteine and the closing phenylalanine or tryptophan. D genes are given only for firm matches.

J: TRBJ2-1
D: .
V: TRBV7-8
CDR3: CASSSKWVPRDTVNEQFF

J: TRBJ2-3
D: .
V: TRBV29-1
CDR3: CSVVAGDTQYF

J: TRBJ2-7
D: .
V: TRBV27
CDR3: CASSLPRFRGTYEQYF

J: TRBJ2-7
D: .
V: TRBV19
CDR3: CASSPAGAGAYEQYF

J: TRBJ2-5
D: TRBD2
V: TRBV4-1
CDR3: CASSQDPAGGGETQYF

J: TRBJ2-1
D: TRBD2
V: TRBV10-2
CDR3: CASSDTLSGRDYNEQFF

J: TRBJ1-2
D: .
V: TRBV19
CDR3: CASSSGTVGYTF

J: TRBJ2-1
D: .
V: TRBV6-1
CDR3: CASSERANNQFF

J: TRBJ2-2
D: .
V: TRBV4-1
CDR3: CASSLILGAGELFF

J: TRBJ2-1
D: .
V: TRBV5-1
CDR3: CASSTRGATNEQFF

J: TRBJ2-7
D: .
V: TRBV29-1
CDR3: CSVLTANSYEQYF

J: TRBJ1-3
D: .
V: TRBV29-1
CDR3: CSVGGVDRYPGNTIYF

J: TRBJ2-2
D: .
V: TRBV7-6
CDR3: CASSFPGTGTGELFF

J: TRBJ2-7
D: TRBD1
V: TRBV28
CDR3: CASSPTGQGTTYEQYF

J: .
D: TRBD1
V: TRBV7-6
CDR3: CASSFGQDPSYEQYF

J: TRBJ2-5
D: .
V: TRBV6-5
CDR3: CASSGQETQYF

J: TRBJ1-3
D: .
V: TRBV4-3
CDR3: CASSQDGGNSGNTIYF

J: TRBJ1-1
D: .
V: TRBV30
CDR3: CAWTAGNTEAFF

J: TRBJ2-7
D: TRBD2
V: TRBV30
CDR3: CAWSLAGGFYEQYF

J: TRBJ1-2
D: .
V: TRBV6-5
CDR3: CASSANYGYTF

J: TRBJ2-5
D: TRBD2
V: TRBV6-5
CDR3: CASTPSSREETQYF

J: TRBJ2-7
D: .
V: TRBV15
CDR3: CATSEDRAISYEQYF

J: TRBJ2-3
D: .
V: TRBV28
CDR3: CASSFEAPATDTQYF

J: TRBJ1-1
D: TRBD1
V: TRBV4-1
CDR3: CASSPILPGQVRVNTEAFF

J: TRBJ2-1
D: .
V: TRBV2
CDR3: CATRDAGHNEQFF

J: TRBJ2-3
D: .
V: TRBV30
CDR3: CAWTGVGFGDTQYF

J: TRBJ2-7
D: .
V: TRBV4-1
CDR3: CASSQDESYEQYF

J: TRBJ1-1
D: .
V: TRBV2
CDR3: CASSDSSFGAFF

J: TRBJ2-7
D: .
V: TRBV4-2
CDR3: CASSQDRQTYEQYF

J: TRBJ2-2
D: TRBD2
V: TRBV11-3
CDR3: CASSFTGGAGELFF

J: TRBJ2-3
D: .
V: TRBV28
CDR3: CASSFVPDTQYF

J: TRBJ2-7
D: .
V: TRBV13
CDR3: CASSLRDGAYEQYF

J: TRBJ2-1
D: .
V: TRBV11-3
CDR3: CASSLERASEEGRGEQFF

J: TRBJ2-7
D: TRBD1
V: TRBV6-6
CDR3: CASSWTDRDEQYF

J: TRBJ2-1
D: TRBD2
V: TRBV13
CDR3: CASSRLGGGSYNEQFF

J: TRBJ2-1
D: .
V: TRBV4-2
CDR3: CASSPLSPHNEQFF

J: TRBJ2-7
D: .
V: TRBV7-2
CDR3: CASSFLANEQYF

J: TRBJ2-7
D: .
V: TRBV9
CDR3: CASSVVVGGEQYF

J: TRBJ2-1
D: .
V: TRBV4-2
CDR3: CASSPRELPRDEQFF

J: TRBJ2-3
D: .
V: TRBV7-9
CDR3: CASSADTQYF

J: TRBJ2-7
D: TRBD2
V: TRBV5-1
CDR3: CASSLASGNHEQYF

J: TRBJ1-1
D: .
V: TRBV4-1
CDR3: CASSRGDLRGAEAFF

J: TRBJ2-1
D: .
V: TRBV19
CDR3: CASSPGPTYEQFF

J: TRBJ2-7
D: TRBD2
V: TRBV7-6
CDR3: CASSYRLADTYEQYF

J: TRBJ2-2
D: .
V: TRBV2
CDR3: CASTARQRGTGELFF

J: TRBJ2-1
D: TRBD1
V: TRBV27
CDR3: CASSLSSGTGVREQFF

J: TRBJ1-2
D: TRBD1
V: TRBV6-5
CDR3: CASSNTGGDGYTF

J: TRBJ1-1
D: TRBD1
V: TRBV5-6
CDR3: CASSLGSSGGTEAFF

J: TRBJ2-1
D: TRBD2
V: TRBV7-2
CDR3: CASSSLAGDSQQFF

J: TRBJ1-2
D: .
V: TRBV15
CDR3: CATSRDHSAEGYTF